Sequencing of this T cell receptor beta chain was carried out in a study of cytomegalovirus exposure and HLA in healthy donors. Study details: The study placed less than 90% of its approximately 400 genotyped donors in the Caucasian-associated ancestry cluster. Study results and caveats: TCR beta sequences reportedly predicted most subjects' HLA-A and HLA-B alleles accurately. For presence/absence analyses, sequencing depth was assumed to be roughly uniform across donors.

There are 15 residues in the CDR3. Trimming cost V 5 bases and J 0 bases; bases outside gene matches: 3. The germline CDR1 and CDR2 sequences are WSHSY and SAAADI. Concerning this clone itself: Its antigen is not known.

Vbeta (60) and Jbeta (13) primers were used in the PCR. Only in-frame clones appear in the TCRdb table, and some are missing; sequencing was by immunoSEQ multiplex PCR. This table has 150,000 to 200,000 clones, 70% to 80% appearing once. Sequenced input: PBMCs. The chain carries TRBV10-2 and TRBJ2-3; 9 positions agree with TRBD2. The receptor was derived from a man aged 40-49 years in good health and CMV-seronegative. The CDR3 DNA reads as TGCGCCAGCAGTTCTAGCGGGGAAAGCACAGATACGCAGTATTTT. Amino acid sequence: CASSSSGESTDTQYF.